Included here is one T cell receptor (beta chain) sequence, with context. These data come from a study of blood T cell repertoires in COVID-19. Study as a whole: From the United States, Italy and Spain came samples of acute and convalescent COVID-19. Sample material is recorded as cDNA or gDNA derived from T cells, B-cell-depleted T cells, or PBMCs.

Trimming shortened V by 6 bases and J by 1 base, and 12 bases separated the two germline ends. CDR1 is MGHDK, CDR2 SYGVNS, per germline. The CDR3 contains 14 residues. Under the authors' procedure: Researchers report that nucleated cell counts were estimated from reference gene primer amplification. Clones were read by immunoSEQ multiplex PCR, and TCRdb kept only the in-frame ones, dropping some. That table is the source of V, J and clone size, and D and trimming were worked out from the DNA. Of approximately 46,000 clones in the sample, approximately 87% were seen once. The sequence was collected from a human donor in a cohort sampled during active COVID-19. The chain combines TRBV25-1 with TRBJ1-1; no definite D call. The sequencing input was peripheral blood. CDR3 coding DNA: TGTGCCAGCAGGCCTACCCTTGAGAACACTGAAGCTTTCTTT. Protein sequence: CASRPTLENTEAFF.